The 13 T cell receptor beta chains in this list originate from one sample, sequenced in a study of cytomegalovirus exposure and HLA in healthy donors. Both 60 Vbeta primers and 13 Jbeta primers went into the PCR. Generated by immunoSEQ multiplex PCR, the TCRdb table keeps only in-frame clones and is missing some. The sample holds around 160,000 clones, about 72% seen once. The specimen sequenced was PBMCs. The receptors were gathered from a male donor in good health and CMV-seronegative.

This clone was counted once. The chain combines TRBV4-3 with TRBJ2-3; TRBD2 might be the D (6 bases). Trimming took 4 bases from V and 2 from J, leaving 13 bases between them. Germline lookup yields CDR1 LGHNA and CDR2 YSLEER. CDR3 length: 15 residues. The chain's CDR3 is CASSRRASDTDTQYF. CDR3 DNA sequence: TGCGCCAGCAGCCGACGGGCTAGCGACACAGATACGCAGTATTTT.

This clone was counted between two and nine times. The chain employs TRBV19 and TRBJ2-7; 8 bases are a match to TRBD1. With V trimmed by 4 bases and J by 6 bases, 8 bases remained unmatched. Germline CDR1 is LNHDA and CDR2 is SQIVND (reference sequence). This CDR3 has 14 residues. The CDR3 spells CASSTGQEISEQYF. The CDR3 nucleotides read TGTGCCAGTAGTACGGGACAGGAGATTAGCGAGCAGTACTTC.

This rearrangement joins TRBV5-1 to TRBJ2-1, with 10 bases identical to TRBD2. Germline V gene lookup returns CDR1 SGHRS and CDR2 YFSETQ. After removal of 6 bases from V and 7 bases from J, the junction contained 10 bases not matched to a gene. The CDR3 contains 15 residues. In DNA, the CDR3 is TGCGCCAGCAAGATGCTAGCGGGAGTAGGAAATGAGCAGTTCTTC. It yields the protein CASKMLAGVGNEQFF.

This clone was seen a single time. The chain recombines TRBV18 with TRBJ2-5; a weak D match, TRBD1 (5 bases). V was pared by 0 bases and J by 5 bases, with 13 bases between. This CDR3 comprises 15 residues. Germline V lookup: CDR1 KGHSH, CDR2 LQKENI. CDR3 bases: TGTGCCAGCTCACCACCGTATCCAGGGATCGAGACCCAGTACTTC. Amino acids: CASSPPYPGIETQYF.

V usage is TRBV4-3 and J usage is TRBJ1-6; TRBD1 matches at 7 bases. Looked up from germline, CDR1 is LGHNA and CDR2 is YSLEER. The CDR3 is made up of 14 amino acids. V dropped 7 bases and J dropped 6; count of bases not matched to a gene: 6. DNA for the CDR3: TGCGCCAGCAAGTCGACAGGGCCTAATTCACCCCTCCACTTT. It translates to CASKSTGPNSPLHF.

The rearrangement links TRBV7-2 to TRBJ1-6; possible D gene TRBD1, 5 bases. Germline-derived CDR1 and CDR2 are SGHTA and FQGNSA. Trimming cost V 1 base and J 5 bases, with 6 bases left between them. The CDR3 is 14 residues long. CDR3: CASSLGQNNSPLHF. The CDR3, as DNA: TGTGCCAGCAGCTTAGGACAGAATAATTCACCCCTCCACTTT.

In this sample, this clone turned up once. DNA for the CDR3: TGTGCCAGCAGTTACTCGGCAGGGATGACCTACGAGCAGTACTTC. Translation gives CASSYSAGMTYEQYF. The gene calls are TRBV6-5 and TRBJ2-7, with D perhaps matching TRBD1 (5 bases). This CDR3 is built from 15 residues. Germline lookup yields CDR1 MNHEY and CDR2 SVGAGI. V shed 0 bases and J shed 2 bases, with 11 bases lying between them.

This chain joins TRBV7-6 and TRBJ1-1; D uncertain. Trimming removed 2 bases from V and 1 base from J, with 8 bases in between. CDR3 length equals 14 residues. In germline, CDR1 is SGHVS, CDR2 FNYEAQ. CDR3 loop: CASSLNSGNTEAFF. Here the CDR3 DNA reads TGTGCCAGCAGCTTAAATAGTGGGAACACTGAAGCTTTCTTT.

This sequence joins TRBV18 and TRBJ2-7, with TRBD1 matching over 9 bases. The CDR3 contains 14 residues. Unmatched junction bases numbered 3, after V lost 6 bases and J lost 0 bases. Looked up from germline, CDR1 is KGHSH and CDR2 is LQKENI. CDR3 protein: CASSRGQGSYEQYF. CDR3 nucleotides: TGTGCCAGCTCGCGGGGACAGGGCTCCTACGAGCAGTACTTC. The entire variable domain, with the rest obtained from reference TRBV18 and TRBJ2-7, is as follows: NAGVMQNPRHLVRRRGQEARLRCSPMKGHSHVYWYRQLPEEGLKFMVYLQKENIIDESGMPKERFSAEFPKEGPSILRIQQVVRGDSAAYFCASSRGQGSYEQYFGPGTRLTVT.

The genes are TRBV6-5 and TRBJ2-7; TRBD2 matches at 8 bases. The V gene's germline CDR1 is MNHEY and CDR2 SVGAGI. There are 14 residues in the CDR3. V shed 5 bases and J 3 bases; nucleotides not matched to a gene: 6. This chain's CDR3 is CASSTLAGSYEQYF. In DNA form, the CDR3 reads TGTGCCAGCAGTACCTTAGCGGGAAGCTACGAGCAGTACTTC.

V and J are TRBV19 and TRBJ2-3; D is ambiguous. Germline V gene lookup returns CDR1 LNHDA and CDR2 SQIVND (reference sequence). The V gene lost 3 bases and the J gene lost 5 bases, with 6 bases spanning the gap. The CDR3 length is 12 residues. CDR3 coding DNA: TGTGCCAGTAGTATGCGTAGAGATACGCAGTATTTT. Amino acid sequence: CASSMRRDTQYF.

This clone was recorded once. J is TRBJ2-2 and V is TRBV18; tentatively, D is TRBD1 (5 bases). Germline CDR1 and CDR2: KGHSH and LQKENI. Between the trimmed V and J ends, which lost 4 bases and 0 bases, there was a span of 9 bases. The CDR3 runs 15 residues. CDR3 residues: CASSLLDTNTGELFF. CDR3 DNA: TGTGCCAGCTCACTATTGGACACGAACACCGGGGAGCTGTTTTTT. The full variable domain, rest sourced from reference TRBV18 and TRBJ2-2, is NAGVMQNPRHLVRRRGQEARLRCSPMKGHSHVYWYRQLPEEGLKFMVYLQKENIIDESGMPKERFSAEFPKEGPSILRIQQVVRGDSAAYFCASSLLDTNTGELFFGEGSRLTVL.

The genes are TRBV5-1 and TRBJ1-2; D may be TRBD1 (6 bases). Germline loops: CDR1 SGHRS, CDR2 YFSETQ. CDR3 length: 12 residues. The V gene lost 4 bases and the J gene lost 5 bases, with 9 bases spanning the gap. The CDR3 loop reads CASSEGQYGYTF. The CDR3 bases are TGCGCCAGCAGCGAAGGACAGTATGGCTACACCTTC.